These T cell receptor beta chains were read from a single sample in a study of blood T cell repertoires in COVID-19. Clones were sequenced by immunoSEQ multiplex PCR, and TCRdb holds only the in-frame ones, with some missing. Found here are under 250,000 clones, 85% of them singletons; the top ten hold over 5.5%. Sequencing was performed on peripheral blood. Receptor source: an older woman with active or convalescent COVID-19. Both conserved end residues are part of each CDR3.

TRBV7-2	TRBJ2-2	CASRTVFSTGELFF
TRBV18	TRBJ1-1	CASSGQGDTEAFF
TRBV5-4	TRBJ2-1	CASSLEQGSEQFF
TRBV5-1	TRBJ2-1	CASSGNPLLASGSNYNEQFF
TRBV5-1	TRBJ2-3	CASSLESGGDTQYF
TRBV29-1	TRBJ1-5	CSVEEPTGYSNQPQHF
TRBV6-5	TRBJ1-4	CASALTLEEKLFF
TRBV28	TRBJ1-2	CATKKGGGVNYGYTF
TRBV19	TRBJ2-2	CASRTGKNTGELFF
TRBV12-3/TRBV12-4	TRBJ2-5	CASSVLREGTQYF
TRBV7-6	TRBJ2-2	CASSTDRGWGTGELFF
TRBV9	TRBJ2-3	CASSVGTSTDTQYF
TRBV5-6	TRBJ1-1	CASSLGVGDTEAFF
TRBV6-5	TRBJ1-3	CASSYSRLSGNTIYF
TRBV18	TRBJ2-2	CASSDGTGNTGELFF
TRBV5-1	TRBJ2-3	CASSLVLAGVTDTQYF
TRBV19	TRBJ2-1	CASSTGTVNEQFF
TRBV5-1	TRBJ2-5	CASSSTSGSETQYF
TRBV19	TRBJ2-2	CASSDRLVGEAGELFF
TRBV12-3/TRBV12-4	TRBJ2-3	CASSSTGGAQYF
TRBV5-5	TRBJ2-3	CASSKISGRADTQYF
TRBV6-2/TRBV6-3	TRBJ1-1	CASSLDIGDTEAFF
TRBV10-2	TRBJ2-1	CASSGRSGSLQAGGHSYNEQFF
TRBV10-3	TRBJ2-4	CAISDGAKNIQYF
TRBV7-2	TRBJ2-1	CASSLESPGQGEGNEQFF
TRBV5-1	TRBJ1-1	CASSLEQGYTEAFF
TRBV2	TRBJ1-2	CASAWRQNNYGYTF
TRBV19	TRBJ2-1	CASSIGTGLYNEQFF
TRBV7-9	TRBJ2-5	CASSPRGQETQYF
TRBV25-1	TRBJ1-3	CASSEYSGAGNTIYF